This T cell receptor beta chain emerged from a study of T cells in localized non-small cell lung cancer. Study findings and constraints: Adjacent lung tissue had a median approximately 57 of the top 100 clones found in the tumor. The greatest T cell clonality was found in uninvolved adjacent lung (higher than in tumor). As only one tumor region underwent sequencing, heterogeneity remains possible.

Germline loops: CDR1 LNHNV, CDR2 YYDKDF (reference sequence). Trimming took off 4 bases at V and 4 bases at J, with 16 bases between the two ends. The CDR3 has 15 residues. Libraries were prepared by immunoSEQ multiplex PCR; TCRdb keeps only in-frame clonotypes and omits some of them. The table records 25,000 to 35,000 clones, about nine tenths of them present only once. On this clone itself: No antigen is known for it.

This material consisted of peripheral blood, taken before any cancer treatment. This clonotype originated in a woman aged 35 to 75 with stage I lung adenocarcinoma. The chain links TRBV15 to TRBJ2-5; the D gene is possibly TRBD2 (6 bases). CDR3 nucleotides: TGTGCCACCAGCAAACCAGCCACCGGGGGAGAGACCCAGTACTTC. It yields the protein CATSKPATGGETQYF.